This TCR beta chain is from a study of cytomegalovirus exposure and HLA in healthy donors. Germline V gene lookup returns CDR1 ENHRY and CDR2 SYGVKD. This CDR3 is 13 amino acids long. PCR used 60 Vbeta primers and 13 Jbeta primers. TCRdb's copy holds only in-frame clones and misses some; the assay was immunoSEQ multiplex PCR. Among over 100,000 clones listed, 81% were seen once. In the case of this clone: An end of the junction does not agree with germline; a read error may underlie this.

Sequencing used PBMCs. V gene TRBV10-3 combines with J gene TRBJ1-2; no firm D call. The source is a woman aged 30 to 39 in good health and CMV-seronegative. CDR3 loop: CASSRGSDYGYTF. The DNA for the CDR3 is TGTGCCAGCAGTCGTGGGAGCGATTATGGCTACACCTTC.